The rows below give T cell receptor beta chains drawn from one sample of a study of Ad26.COV2.S vaccination and SARS-CoV-2 variants. The method was immunoSEQ multiplex PCR; TCRdb's version includes in-frame clones alone and lacks a portion of them. This sample has about 350,000 clones, with less than 90% found just once. This material consisted of peripheral blood, taken in a trial of Ad26.COV2.S vaccine versus placebo. The receptor set was obtained from a person between 18 and 65 years old who received the Ad26.COV2.S COVID-19 vaccine or a placebo. Both conserved end residues are part of each CDR3. Fields, in order: J gene, clone size, D gene, V gene, CDR3 DNA, CDR3 protein. A D gene is named only where the DNA matches it firmly. Clone size is stated in some rows and not others, as once, few, many or a class when expanded.

>TRBJ2-7|-|-|TRBV7-2
TGTGCCAGCAGCCTATCCAGGGGCTCCTACGAGCAGTACTTC
CASSLSRGSYEQYF
>TRBJ1-2|-|-|TRBV9
TGTGCCAGCAGCGTAGCGGGAGGGGTTTTTGATGGTGGCTACACCTTC
CASSVAGGVFDGGYTF
>TRBJ1-3|-|-|TRBV25-1
TGTGCCAGCAGTGACGCAGCTTCTGGAAACACCATATATTTT
CASSDAASGNTIYF
>TRBJ2-3|-|TRBD1|TRBV7-7
TGTGCCAGCAGCTTAGGTCGACAGGGCAGAGGGCCAGATACGCAGTATTTT
CASSLGRQGRGPDTQYF
>TRBJ1-5|-|-|TRBV19
TGTGCCAGCCTTAATGCGGCCAGCAGCAATCAGCCCCAGCATTTT
CASLNAASSNQPQHF
>TRBJ2-6|-|-|TRBV30
TGTGCCTGGGAAGACCCGGGCCCTAGAGGGGCCAACGTCCTGACTTTC
CAWEDPGPRGANVLTF
>TRBJ1-4|once|-|TRBV28
TGTGCCAGCAGTTTAACGGGCCTCAATGGGGGACTGTTTTTT
CASSLTGLNGGLFF
>TRBJ1-2|-|-|TRBV19
TGTGCCAGTAGCTCCCTTTACGGCTACACCTTC
CASSSLYGYTF
>TRBJ1-2|-|-|TRBV19
TGTGCCAGTAGCATTACAGGGACTCCCTATGGCTACACCTTC
CASSITGTPYGYTF
>TRBJ1-5|-|TRBD1|TRBV19
TGTGCCAGTAGCCGAAAGACAGGGAGTCTGGGTCAGCCCCAGCATTTT
CASSRKTGSLGQPQHF
>TRBJ2-3|-|TRBD1|TRBV6-5
TGTGCCAGCAGCCTCGACAGGGGATGGGATACGCAGTATTTT
CASSLDRGWDTQYF
>TRBJ1-1|-|-|TRBV13
TGTGCCAGCAGCGGAGACAGGAGTTTGGGTGAAGCTTTCTTT
CASSGDRSLGEAFF
>TRBJ1-5|once|-|TRBV15
TGTGCCACCAGCAGTCAACAGGCGTTTCAGCCCCAGCATTTT
CATSSQQAFQPQHF
>TRBJ1-5|-|-|TRBV19
TGTGCCAGTAGTACGATTTATAGCAATCAGCCCCAGCATTTT
CASSTIYSNQPQHF
>TRBJ2-5|-|-|TRBV29-1
TGCAGCGTTGAGCCAGTCTTTCTAGAGACCCAGTACTTC
CSVEPVFLETQYF
>TRBJ1-4|-|-|TRBV4-3
TGCGCCAGCAGCCAAGAGGCAGGTAACTCGGCTAATGAAAAACTGTTTTTT
CASSQEAGNSANEKLFF
>TRBJ1-1|-|TRBD1|TRBV27
TGTGCCAGCAGTAGCGGGACAGCGACCTTGAACACTGAAGCTTTCTTT
CASSSGTATLNTEAFF
>TRBJ2-2|-|-|TRBV12-5
TGTGCTAGTGGCCCCTCAGGGGCGCCGGGCGGGGAGCTGTTTTTT
CASGPSGAPGGELFF
>TRBJ1-1|-|-|TRBV19
TGTGCCAGTAGTCGACCCGACAGCTTGAAGGCTTTCTTT
CASSRPDSLKAFF
>TRBJ2-3|-|-|TRBV3-1/TRBV3-2
TGTGCCAGCAGCCAGGGGTGGGCCACAGATACGCAGTATTTT
CASSQGWATDTQYF
>TRBJ2-7|once|-|TRBV9
TGTGCCAGCAGCGTAGGTACGGACGGATCCTACGAGCAGTACTTC
CASSVGTDGSYEQYF
>TRBJ2-2|-|-|TRBV7-3
TGTGCCAGCAGCCCCATTGCAGGGGCGATCGGGGAGCTGTTTTTT
CASSPIAGAIGELFF
>TRBJ1-1|-|-|TRBV6-5
TGTGCCAGCTCGGACACTGAAGCTTTCTTT
CASSDTEAFF
>TRBJ2-7|-|-|TRBV19
TGTGCCACAGGTCTCCTGAGCGAGCAGTACTTC
CATGLLSEQYF